This TCR beta chain was sequenced in a study of blood T cell repertoires in COVID-19. Study-wide background: The origin of the acute and convalescent COVID-19 samples was the United States, Italy and Spain. Sources were T cells, B-cell-depleted T cells, or PBMCs; the material itself was cDNA or gDNA.

This clone was observed a single time. As handled by the study authors: Reference gene primers were amplified, and this amplification served to estimate nucleated cell counts. The repertoire was sequenced with immunoSEQ multiplex PCR; TCRdb's copy has only in-frame clones and lacks some. That table is the source of V, J and clone size, and D and trimming were worked out from the DNA. The table includes under 150,000 clones, over 70% detected once. The CDR3 length is 15 residues. Germline assignment: CDR1 SGDLS and CDR2 YYNGEE. The V and J ends lost 4 bases and 5 bases, in that order; junction bases with no gene match: 9.

The V gene is TRBV9, the J gene TRBJ2-5, with TRBD1 identical over 9 bases. This TCR was sampled from a man aged 80 or over with active or convalescent COVID-19. The specimen sequenced was peripheral blood. The CDR3 DNA reads TGTGCCAGCAGCCCGAGACAGGGGGGTGTGGAGACCCAGTACTTC. It yields the protein CASSPRQGGVETQYF.